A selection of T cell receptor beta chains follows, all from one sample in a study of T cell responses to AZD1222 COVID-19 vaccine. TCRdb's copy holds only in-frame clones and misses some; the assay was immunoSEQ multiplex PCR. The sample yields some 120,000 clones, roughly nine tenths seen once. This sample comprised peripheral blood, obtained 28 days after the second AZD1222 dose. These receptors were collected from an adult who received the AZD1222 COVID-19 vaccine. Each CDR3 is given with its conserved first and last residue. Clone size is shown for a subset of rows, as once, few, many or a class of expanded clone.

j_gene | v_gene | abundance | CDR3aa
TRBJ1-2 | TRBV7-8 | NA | CASSLWDRRNLGGYTF
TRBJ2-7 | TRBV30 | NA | CAWSVIYEQYF
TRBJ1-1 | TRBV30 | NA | CAWSWGFTEAFF
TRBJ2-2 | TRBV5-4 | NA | CASSPGGSANTGELFF
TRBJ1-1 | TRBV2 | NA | CASSESTELNTEAFF
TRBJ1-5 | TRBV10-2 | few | CASSDQHQPQHF
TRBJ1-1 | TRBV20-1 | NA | CSADRGGTAFF
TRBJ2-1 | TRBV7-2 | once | CASSHVAYSYNEQFF
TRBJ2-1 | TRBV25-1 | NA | CASREAGGSYNEQFF
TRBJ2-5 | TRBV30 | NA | CAFLAGSGGVDQYF
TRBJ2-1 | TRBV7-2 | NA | CASSLRGGGLSYNEQFF
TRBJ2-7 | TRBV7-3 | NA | CASSLSTGGYEQYF
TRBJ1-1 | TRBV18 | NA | CASSPSIRAEAFF
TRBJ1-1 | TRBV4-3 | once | CASSQDPGANTEAFF
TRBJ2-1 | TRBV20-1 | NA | CSASGVGYNEQFF
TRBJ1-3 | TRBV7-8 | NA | CASSLNLNSGNTIYF
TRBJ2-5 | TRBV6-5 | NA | CASNKDGNQETQYF
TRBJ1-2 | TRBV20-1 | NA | CSASGDRWAGYTF
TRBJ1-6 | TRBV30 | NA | CAWGFGLGNSPLHF
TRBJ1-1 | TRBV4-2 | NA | CASSQEPMQALFYFF
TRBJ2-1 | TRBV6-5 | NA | CVDGTSYNEQFF
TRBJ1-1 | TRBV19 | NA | CASSGPGTGRTEAFF
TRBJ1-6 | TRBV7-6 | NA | CASSRRSQGGDSPLHF
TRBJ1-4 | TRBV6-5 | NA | CASRPLGGEKLFF
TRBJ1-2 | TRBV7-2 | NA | CASSPQGAGNYGYTF
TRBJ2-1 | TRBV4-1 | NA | CASSPRGELAGGVNEQFF
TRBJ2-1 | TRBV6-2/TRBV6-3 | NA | CASSQHLSSYNEQFF
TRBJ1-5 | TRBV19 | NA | CASSMWGEGNQPQHF
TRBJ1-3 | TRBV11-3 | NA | CASSQNGGNTIYF
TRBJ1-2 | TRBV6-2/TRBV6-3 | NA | CASSPSERGYTF
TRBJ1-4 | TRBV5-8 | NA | CASSSDRTRKLFF
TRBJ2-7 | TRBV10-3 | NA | CAISRTSGSSYEQYF
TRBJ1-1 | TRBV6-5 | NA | CASSPPGLEAFF
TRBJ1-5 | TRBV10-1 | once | CASSGTGPQPQHF
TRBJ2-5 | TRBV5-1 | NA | CASSSEVSGTQYF
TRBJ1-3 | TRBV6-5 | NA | CASSLNHRFGNTIYF
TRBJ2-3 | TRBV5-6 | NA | CASSFGSGSGPDTQYF
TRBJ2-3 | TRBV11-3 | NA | CASSSSGGATDTQYF
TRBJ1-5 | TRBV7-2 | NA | CASSLVWAREQPQHF
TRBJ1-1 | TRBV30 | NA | CAWSVGDRGTEAFF
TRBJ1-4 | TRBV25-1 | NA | CASSDPGQGNEKLFF
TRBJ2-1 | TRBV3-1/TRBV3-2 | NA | CASSQVTSNEQFF
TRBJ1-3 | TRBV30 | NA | CAWSVQVGNTIYF
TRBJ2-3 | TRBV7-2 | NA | CASSERGRGDTQYF
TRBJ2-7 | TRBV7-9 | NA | CASSLAPARGAYEQYF
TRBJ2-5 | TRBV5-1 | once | CASSLNELAGSPETQYF
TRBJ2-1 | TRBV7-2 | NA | CASSLGTIREQFF
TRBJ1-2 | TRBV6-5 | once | CASSYSNGGLNYGYTF
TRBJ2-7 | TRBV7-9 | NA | CASSLGAYEQYF
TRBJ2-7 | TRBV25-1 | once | CASPDWSSYEQYF
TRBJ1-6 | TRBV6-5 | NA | CASSGPDGNSPLHF
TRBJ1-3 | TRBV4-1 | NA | CASSQAGRGNTIYF
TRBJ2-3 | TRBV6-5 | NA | CASSYILATSTDTQYF
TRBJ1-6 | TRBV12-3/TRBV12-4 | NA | CASSLALNSPLHF
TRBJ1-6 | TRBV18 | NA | CASSPGQGESPLHF
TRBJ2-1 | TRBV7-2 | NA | CASSPGSREQGEQFF
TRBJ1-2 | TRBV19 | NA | CASSIDRESYGYTF
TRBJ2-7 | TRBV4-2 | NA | CASSPGELAGTPGYEQYF
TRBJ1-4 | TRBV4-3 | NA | CASSLSDSSNEKLFF